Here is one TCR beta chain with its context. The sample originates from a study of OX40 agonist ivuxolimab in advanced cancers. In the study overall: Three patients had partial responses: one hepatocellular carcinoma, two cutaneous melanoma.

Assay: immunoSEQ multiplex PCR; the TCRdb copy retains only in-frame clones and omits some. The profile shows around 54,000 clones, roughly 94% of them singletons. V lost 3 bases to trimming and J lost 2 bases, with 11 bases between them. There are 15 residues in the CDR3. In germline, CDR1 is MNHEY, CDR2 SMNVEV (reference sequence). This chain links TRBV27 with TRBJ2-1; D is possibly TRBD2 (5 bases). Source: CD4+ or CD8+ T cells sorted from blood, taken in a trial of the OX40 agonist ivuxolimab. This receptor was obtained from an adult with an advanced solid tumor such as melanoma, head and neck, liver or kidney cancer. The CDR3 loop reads CASSFRGPTYNEQFF. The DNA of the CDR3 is TGTGCCAGCAGTTTCCGCGGGCCAACCTACAATGAGCAGTTCTTC.